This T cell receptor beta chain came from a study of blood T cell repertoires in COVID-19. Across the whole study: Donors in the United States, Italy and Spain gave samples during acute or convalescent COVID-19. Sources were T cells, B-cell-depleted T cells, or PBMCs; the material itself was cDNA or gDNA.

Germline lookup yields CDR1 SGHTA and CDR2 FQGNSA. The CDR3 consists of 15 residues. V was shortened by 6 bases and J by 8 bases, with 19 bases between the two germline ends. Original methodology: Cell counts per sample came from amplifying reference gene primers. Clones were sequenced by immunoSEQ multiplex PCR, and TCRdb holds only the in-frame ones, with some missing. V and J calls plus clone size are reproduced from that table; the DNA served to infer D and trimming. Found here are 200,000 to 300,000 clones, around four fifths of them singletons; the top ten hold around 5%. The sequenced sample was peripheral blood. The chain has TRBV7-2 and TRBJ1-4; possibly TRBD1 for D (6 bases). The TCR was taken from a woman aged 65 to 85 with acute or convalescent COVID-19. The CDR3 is CASSYITGLGEKLFF. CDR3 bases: TGTGCCAGCAGTTATATCACAGGGTTAGGAGAAAAACTGTTTTTT. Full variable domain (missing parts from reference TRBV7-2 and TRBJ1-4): GAGVSQSPSNKVTEKGKDVELRCDPISGHTALYWYRQSLGQGLEFLIYFQGNSAPDKSGLPSDRFSAERTGGSVSTLTIQRTQQEDSAVYLCASSYITGLGEKLFFGSGTQLSVL.